This TCR beta chain was identified in a study of T cells in Graves' hyperthyroidism and ophthalmopathy. Study-level findings and limits: Most thyroid clonotypes expanded above 0.001 appeared in blood too.

Researchers took RNA transcripts and amplified the TCR beta CDR3 regions from them. Initially, a first-round RT-PCR of the TCR CDR3 employed the HTBI primer set. One entry per CDR3 protein, called by TCRdb with MiXCR from the multiplex PCR reads. Found here are under 450,000 distinct CDR3 sequences, approximately 12% of them singletons; the top ten hold about 20%. Subjects aged 18 to 65 presented with newly diagnosed hyperthyroidism of less than 2 months' duration. Clinicians diagnosed patients from clinical symptoms, serum thyroxine and TRAb, thyroid ultrasound and orbital computed tomography. This clonotype showed up many times. Antigen: not known. The receptor was isolated from a man aged 25 to 40 with Graves' hyperthyroidism that later progressed to Graves' ophthalmopathy. Source material: blood.

CDR3 sequence reads: CASGGQGAYEQYF. CDR3 nucleotides: TGTGCCAGCGGCGGACAGGGTGCGTACGAGCAGTACTTC. The chain recombines TRBV7-9 with TRBJ2-7, with TRBD1 identical over 8 bases. Unmatched junction bases numbered 7, after V lost 8 bases and J lost 4 bases. The CDR3 sequence is 13 residues long. In germline, CDR1 is SEHNR, CDR2 FQNEAQ (reference sequence).